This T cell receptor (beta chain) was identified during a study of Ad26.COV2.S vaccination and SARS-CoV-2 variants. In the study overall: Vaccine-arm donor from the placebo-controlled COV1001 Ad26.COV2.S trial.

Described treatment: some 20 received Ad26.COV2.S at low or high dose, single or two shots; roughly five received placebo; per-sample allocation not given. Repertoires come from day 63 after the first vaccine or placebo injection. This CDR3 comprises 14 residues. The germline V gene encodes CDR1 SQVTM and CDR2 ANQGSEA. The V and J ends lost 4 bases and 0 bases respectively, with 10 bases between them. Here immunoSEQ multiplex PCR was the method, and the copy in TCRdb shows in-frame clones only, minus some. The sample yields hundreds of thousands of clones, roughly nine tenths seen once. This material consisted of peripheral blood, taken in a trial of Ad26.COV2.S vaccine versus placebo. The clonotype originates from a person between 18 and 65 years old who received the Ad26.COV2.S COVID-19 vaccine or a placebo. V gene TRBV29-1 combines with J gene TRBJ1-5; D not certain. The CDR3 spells CSVAIGDSNQPQHF. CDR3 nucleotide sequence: TGCAGCGTTGCGATTGGCGATAGCAATCAGCCCCAGCATTTT.